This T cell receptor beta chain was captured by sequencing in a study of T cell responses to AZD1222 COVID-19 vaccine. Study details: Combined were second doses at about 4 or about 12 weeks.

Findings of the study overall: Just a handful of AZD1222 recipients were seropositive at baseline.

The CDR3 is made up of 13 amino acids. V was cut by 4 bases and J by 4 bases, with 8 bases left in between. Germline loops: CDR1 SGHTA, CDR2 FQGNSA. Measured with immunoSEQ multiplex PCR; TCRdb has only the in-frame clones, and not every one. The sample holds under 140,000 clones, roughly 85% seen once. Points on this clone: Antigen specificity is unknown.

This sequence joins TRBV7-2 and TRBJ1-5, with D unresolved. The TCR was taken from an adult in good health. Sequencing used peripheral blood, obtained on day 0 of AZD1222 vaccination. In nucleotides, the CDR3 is TGTGCCAGCAGCTCTGACATAAATCAGCCCCAGCATTTT. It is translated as CASSSDINQPQHF.